This record looks at one TCR beta chain sequence and its context. TCRdb keeps only in-frame clones here, not all; method: immunoSEQ multiplex PCR. The data hold some 150,000 clones, with approximately 89% observed a single time. This specimen belongs to a study of blood T cell repertoires in COVID-19. Specimen: peripheral blood. This TCR came from a human donor in a cohort sampled during active COVID-19.

The CDR3 nucleotides are TGTGCCAGCGAATACCGCGCGGATACGCAGTATTTT. It translates to CASEYRADTQYF. This chain links TRBV2 with TRBJ2-3; D not certain. V lost 8 bases and J lost 6, with 12 bases in between. The CDR3 consists of 12 residues. The germline gives CDR1 SNHLY, CDR2 FYNNEI.